This TCR beta chain emerged from a study of cytomegalovirus exposure and HLA in healthy donors. General study results and limits: Analysis was performed later, and it showed HLA-associated TCR beta chains to be more clonally expanded than equally common others.

It was with 60 Vbeta and 13 Jbeta primers that the PCR ran. TCRdb's table, derived via immunoSEQ multiplex PCR, lists solely in-frame clones and lacks some. This repertoire includes around 100,000 clones. Concerning this clone: Its antigen remains unknown.

This CDR3 has 14 residues. CDR1 SGHAT and CDR2 FQDESV come from the germline V gene (reference sequence). V lost 5 bases and J 4 bases, leaving 12 bases between the germline ends. These donors, healthy bone marrow donors, were studied. Material: PBMCs. The TCR was taken from a man aged 30-40 years in good health and CMV-seronegative. The J gene is TRBJ1-5, the V gene TRBV11-1; D is ambiguous. The CDR3 region is CASSLTRHNQPQHF. CDR3 sequence (DNA): TGTGCCAGCAGCCTGACACGGCATAATCAGCCCCAGCATTTT.